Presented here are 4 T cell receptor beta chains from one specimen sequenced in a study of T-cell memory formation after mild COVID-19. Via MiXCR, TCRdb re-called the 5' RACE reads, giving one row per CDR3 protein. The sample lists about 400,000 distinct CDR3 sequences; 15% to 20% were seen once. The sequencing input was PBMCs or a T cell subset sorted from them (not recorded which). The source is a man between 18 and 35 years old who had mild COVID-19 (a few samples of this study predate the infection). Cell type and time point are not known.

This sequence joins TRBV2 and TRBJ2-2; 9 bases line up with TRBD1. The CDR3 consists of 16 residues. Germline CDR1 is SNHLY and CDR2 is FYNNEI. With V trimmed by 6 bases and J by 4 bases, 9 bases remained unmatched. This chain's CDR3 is CASRRQGERGTGELFF. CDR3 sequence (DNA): TGTGCCAGCAGGAGACAGGGGGAGCGAGGCACCGGGGAGCTGTTTTTT.

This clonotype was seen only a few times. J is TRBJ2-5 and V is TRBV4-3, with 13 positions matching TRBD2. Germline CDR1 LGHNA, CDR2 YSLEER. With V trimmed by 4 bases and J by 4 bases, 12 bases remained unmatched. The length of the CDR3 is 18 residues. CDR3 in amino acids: CASSPHMGTSGVGETQYF. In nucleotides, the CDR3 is TGCGCCAGCAGCCCTCACATGGGGACTAGCGGGGTGGGAGAGACCCAGTACTTC.

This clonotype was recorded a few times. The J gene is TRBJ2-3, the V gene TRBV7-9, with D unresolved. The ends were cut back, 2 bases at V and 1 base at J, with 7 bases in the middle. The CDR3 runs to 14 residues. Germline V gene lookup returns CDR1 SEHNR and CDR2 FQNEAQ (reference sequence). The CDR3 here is CASSLLDRTDTQYF. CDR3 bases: TGTGCCAGCAGCTTACTAGACCGCACAGATACGCAGTATTTT.

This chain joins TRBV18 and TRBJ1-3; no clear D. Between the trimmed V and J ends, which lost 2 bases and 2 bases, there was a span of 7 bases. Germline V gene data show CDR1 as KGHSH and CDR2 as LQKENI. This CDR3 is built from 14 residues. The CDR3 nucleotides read TGTGCCAGCTCACCAATCGGGACTGGAAACACCATATATTTT. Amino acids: CASSPIGTGNTIYF.